Given below is one T cell receptor beta chain in context. Its antigen is still unknown. The data derive from a study of blood T cells in healthy people across ages. Whole-study results and caveats: With donor CMV status unknown, expanded clonotype changes were possibly confounded.

A J-beta primer mix and a sample-barcoded 5' primer were used in a second PCR of about 7 to 12 cycles. TCRdb ran MiXCR on the 5' RACE reads and lists one entry per CDR3 protein. The repertoire holds about 1.1 million distinct CDR3 sequences, with 35% to 40% as singletons. This CDR3 has 15 residues. The V end lost 0 bases, the J end lost 2 bases, and 10 bases lay between the germline ends. CDR1 and CDR2 (germline): MGHRA, YSYEKL. Sequencing used blood. V usage is TRBV4-1 and J usage is TRBJ1-2; D is unresolved. This TCR was recovered from a young man in good health. This chain's CDR3 is CASSQDGGFNYGYTF. The CDR3, as DNA: TGCGCCAGCAGCCAAGACGGAGGGTTCAACTATGGCTACACCTTC.